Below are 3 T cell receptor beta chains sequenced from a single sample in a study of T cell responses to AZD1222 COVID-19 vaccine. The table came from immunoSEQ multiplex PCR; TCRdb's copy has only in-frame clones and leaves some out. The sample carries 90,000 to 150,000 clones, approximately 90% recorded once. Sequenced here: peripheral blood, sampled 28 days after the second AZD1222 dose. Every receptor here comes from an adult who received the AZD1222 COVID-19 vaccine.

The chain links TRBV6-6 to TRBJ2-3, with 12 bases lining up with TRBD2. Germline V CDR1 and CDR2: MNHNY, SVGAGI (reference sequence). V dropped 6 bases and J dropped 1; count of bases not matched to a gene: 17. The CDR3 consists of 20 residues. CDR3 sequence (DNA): TGTGCCAGCAGCCGACTAGCGGGAGTTTGGCCTGAGTTACGCACAGATACGCAGTATTTT. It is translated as CASSRLAGVWPELRTDTQYF.

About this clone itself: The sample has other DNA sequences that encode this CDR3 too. CDR3 bases: TGTGCCAGTAGTATAGCCGGGGGGACTGAAGCTTTCTTT. Its translation: CASSIAGGTEAFF. The V gene is TRBV19, the J gene TRBJ1-1, with a possible D match to TRBD1 (5 bases). Germline-derived CDR1 and CDR2 are LNHDA and SQIVND (reference sequence). CDR3 size: 13 residues. V was trimmed by 1 base and J by 5 bases, leaving 8 bases between them.

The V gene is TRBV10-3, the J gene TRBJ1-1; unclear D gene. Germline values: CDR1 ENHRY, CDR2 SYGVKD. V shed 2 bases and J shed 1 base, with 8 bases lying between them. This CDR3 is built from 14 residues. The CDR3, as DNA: TGTGCCATCAGTGAGCGGAATACGAACACTGAAGCTTTCTTT. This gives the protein CAISERNTNTEAFF.